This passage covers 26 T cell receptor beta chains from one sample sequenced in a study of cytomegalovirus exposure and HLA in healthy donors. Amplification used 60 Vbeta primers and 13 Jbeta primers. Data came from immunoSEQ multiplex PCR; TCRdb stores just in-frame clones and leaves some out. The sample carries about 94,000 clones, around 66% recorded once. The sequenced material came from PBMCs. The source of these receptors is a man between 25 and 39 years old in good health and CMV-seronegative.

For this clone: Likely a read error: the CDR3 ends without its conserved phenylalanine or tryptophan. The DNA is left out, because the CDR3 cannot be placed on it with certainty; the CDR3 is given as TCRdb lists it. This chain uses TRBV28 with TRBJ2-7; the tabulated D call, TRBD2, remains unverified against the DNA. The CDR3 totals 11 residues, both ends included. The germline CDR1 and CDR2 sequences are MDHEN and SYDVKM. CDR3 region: CASSSPSGTQL.

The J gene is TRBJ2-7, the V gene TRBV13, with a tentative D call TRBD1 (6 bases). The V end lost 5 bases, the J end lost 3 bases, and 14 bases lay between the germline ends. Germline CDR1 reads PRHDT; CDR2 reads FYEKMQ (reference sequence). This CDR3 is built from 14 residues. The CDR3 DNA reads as TGTGCCAGCAGCAAAGGACAGTCCAGCTACGAGCAGTACTTC. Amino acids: CASSKGQSSYEQYF.

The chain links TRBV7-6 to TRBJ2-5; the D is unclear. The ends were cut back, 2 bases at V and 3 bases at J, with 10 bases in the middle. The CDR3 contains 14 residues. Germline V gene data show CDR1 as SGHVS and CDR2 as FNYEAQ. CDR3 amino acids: CASSLLSGEETQYF. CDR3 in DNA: TGTGCCAGCAGCTTATTGTCAGGCGAAGAGACCCAGTACTTC.

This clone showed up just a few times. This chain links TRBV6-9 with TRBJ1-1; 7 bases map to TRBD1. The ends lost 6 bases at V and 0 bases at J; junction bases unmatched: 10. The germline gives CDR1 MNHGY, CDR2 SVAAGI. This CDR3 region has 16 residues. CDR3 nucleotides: TGTGCCAGCAGCTCCGGGACAGTGGACCTGAACACTGAAGCTTTCTTT. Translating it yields CASSSGTVDLNTEAFF.

CDR3 loop: CASSTTGTGVTGYTF. In DNA form, the CDR3 reads TGTGCCAGCAGTACGACCGGGACAGGGGTCACTGGCTACACCTTC. J is TRBJ1-2 and V is TRBV7-9, with 10 bases identical to TRBD1. The CDR3 length is 15 residues. CDR1 and CDR2 (germline): SEHNR, FQNEAQ (reference sequence). V shed 6 bases and J 7 bases; nucleotides not matched to a gene: 11.

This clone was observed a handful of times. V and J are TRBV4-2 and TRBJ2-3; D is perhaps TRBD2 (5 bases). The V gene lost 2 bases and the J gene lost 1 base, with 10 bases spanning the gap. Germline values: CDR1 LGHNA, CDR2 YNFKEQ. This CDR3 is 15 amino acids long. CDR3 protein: CASSQLAGRTDTQYF. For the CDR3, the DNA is TGTGCCAGCAGCCAACTCGCGGGCCGCACAGATACGCAGTATTTT.

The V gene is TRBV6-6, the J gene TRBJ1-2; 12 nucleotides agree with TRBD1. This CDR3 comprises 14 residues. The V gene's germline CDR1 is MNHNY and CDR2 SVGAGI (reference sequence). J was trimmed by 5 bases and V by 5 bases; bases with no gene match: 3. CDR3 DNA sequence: TGTGCCAGCAGTGGGGACAGGGGGCTTTATGGCTACACCTTC. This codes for CASSGDRGLYGYTF.

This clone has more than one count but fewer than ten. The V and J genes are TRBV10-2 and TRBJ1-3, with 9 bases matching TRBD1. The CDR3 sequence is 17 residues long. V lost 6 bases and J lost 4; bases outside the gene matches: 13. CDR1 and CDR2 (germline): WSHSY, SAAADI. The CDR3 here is CASRPFEQGASGNTIYF. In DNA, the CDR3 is TGCGCCAGCAGACCTTTCGAACAGGGGGCGTCCGGAAACACCATATATTTT.

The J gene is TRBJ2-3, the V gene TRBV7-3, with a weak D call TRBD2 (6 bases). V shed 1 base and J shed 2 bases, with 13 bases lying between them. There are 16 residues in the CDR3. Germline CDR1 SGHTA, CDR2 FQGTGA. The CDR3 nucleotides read TGTGCCAGCAGCTTAAAGGAGGGGAACCCCACAGATACGCAGTATTTT. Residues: CASSLKEGNPTDTQYF.

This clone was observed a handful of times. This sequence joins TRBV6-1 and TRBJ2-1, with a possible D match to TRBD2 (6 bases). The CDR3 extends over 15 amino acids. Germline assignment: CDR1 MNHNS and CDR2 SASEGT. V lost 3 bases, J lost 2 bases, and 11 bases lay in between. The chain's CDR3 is CASSEELAAYNEQFF. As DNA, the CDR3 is TGTGCCAGCAGTGAGGAATTAGCGGCCTACAATGAGCAGTTCTTC.

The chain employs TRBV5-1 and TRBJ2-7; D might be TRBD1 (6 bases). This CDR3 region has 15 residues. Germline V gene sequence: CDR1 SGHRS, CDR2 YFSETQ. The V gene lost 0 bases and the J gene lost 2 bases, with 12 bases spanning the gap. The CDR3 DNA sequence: TGCGCCAGCAGCTTGGTCCAGGGGACCCCCTACGAGCAGTACTTC. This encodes CASSLVQGTPYEQYF.

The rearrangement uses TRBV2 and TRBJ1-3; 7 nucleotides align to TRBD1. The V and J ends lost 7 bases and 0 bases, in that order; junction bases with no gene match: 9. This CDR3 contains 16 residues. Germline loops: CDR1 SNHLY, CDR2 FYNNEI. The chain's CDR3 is CASNKGQIYSGNTIYF. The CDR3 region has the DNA TGTGCCAGCAATAAGGGACAGATCTACTCTGGAAACACCATATATTTT.

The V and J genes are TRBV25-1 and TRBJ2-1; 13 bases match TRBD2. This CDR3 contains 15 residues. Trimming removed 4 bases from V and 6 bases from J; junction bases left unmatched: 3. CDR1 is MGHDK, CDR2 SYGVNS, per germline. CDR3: CASSGTSGSRNEQFF. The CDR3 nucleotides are TGTGCCAGCAGTGGGACTAGCGGGAGTCGCAATGAGCAGTTCTTC.

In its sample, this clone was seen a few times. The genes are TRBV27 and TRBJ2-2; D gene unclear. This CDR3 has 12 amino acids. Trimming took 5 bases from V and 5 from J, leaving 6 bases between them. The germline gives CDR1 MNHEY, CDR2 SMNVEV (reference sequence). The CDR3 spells CASSEITGELFF. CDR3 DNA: TGTGCCAGCAGTGAGATAACCGGGGAGCTGTTTTTT.

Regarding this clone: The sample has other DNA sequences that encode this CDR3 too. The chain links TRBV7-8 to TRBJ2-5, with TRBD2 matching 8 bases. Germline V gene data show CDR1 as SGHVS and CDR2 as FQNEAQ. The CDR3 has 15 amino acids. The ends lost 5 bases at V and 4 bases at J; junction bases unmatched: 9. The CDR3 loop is CASSKLAGSAETQYF. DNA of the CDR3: TGTGCCAGCAGCAAGTTAGCGGGATCGGCAGAGACCCAGTACTTC.

The CDR3 region is CAIRREGRTYGNTIYF. The CDR3 DNA is TGTGCCATCCGGAGGGAGGGTAGAACCTATGGAAACACCATATATTTT. The chain recombines TRBV6-6 with TRBJ1-3; D not certain. Germline V lookup: CDR1 MNHNY, CDR2 SVGAGI (reference sequence). The CDR3 has 16 residues. V was clipped by 10 bases and J by 3 bases, with 22 bases between them.

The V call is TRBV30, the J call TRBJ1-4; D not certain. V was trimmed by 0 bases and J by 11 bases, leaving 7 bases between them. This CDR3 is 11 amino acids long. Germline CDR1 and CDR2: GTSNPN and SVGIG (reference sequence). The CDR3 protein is CAWSVEGKLFF. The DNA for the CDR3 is TGTGCCTGGAGTGTAGAGGGTAAACTGTTTTTT.

DNA for the CDR3: TGTGCCAGCAGCTTATCTAATCGGGGGTACGAGCAGTACTTC. Residues: CASSLSNRGYEQYF. The chain links TRBV4-2 to TRBJ2-7, with D possibly matching TRBD2 (6 bases). This CDR3 is 14 amino acids long. Germline V gives CDR1 LGHNA, CDR2 YNFKEQ. V lost 5 bases and J lost 4, with 15 bases in between.

CDR3: CSAGRGRSGELFF. CDR3 nucleotide sequence: TGCAGCGCGGGCCGGGGAAGGTCCGGGGAGCTGTTTTTT. The V call is TRBV29-1, the J call TRBJ2-2, with D possibly being TRBD2 (5 bases). Germline values: CDR1 SQVTM, CDR2 ANQGSEA. The CDR3 contains 13 residues. V was pared by 7 bases and J by 6 bases, with 15 bases between.

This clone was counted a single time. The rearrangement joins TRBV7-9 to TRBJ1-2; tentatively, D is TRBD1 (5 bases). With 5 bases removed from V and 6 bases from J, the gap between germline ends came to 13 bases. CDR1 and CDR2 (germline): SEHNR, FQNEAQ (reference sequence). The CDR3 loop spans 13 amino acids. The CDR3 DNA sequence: TGTGCCAGCAGCGTACAGGTCGAGCATGGCTACACCTTC. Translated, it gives CASSVQVEHGYTF. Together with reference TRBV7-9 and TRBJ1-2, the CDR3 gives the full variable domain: DTGVSQNPRHKITKRGQNVTFRCDPISEHNRLYWYRQTLGQGPEFLTYFQNEAQLEKSRLLSDRFSAERPKGSFSTLEIQRTEQGDSAMYLCASSVQVEHGYTFGSGTRLTVV.

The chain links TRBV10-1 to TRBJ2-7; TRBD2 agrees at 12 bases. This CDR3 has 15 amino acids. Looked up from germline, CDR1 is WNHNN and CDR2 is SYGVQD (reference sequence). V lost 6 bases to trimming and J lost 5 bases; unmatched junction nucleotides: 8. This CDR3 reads CASSSGTSGYDEQYF. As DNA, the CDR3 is TGCGCCAGCAGCTCCGGGACTAGCGGGTACGACGAGCAGTACTTC.

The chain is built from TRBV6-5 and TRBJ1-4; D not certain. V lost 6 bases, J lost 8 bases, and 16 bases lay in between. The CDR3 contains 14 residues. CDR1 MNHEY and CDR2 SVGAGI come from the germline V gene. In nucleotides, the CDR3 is TGTGCCAGCAGAACAACCGGGTCCCAAGAAAAACTGTTTTTT. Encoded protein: CASRTTGSQEKLFF.

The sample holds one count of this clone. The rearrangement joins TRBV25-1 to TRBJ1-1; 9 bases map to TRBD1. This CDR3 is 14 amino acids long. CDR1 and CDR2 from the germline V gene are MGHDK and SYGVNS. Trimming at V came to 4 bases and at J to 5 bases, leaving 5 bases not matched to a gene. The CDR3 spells CASSAMTGGTEAFF. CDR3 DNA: TGTGCCAGCAGTGCCATGACAGGGGGTACTGAAGCTTTCTTT.

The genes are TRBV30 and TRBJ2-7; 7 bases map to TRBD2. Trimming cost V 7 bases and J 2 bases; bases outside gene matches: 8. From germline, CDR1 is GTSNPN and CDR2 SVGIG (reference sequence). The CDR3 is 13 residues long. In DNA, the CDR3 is TGTGCCTCCCGACTAGCTGATACCTACGAGCAGTACTTC. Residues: CASRLADTYEQYF.

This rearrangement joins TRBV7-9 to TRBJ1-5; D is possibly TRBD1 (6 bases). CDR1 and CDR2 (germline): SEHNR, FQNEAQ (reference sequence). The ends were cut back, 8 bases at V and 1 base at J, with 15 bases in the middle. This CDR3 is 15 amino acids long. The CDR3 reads CASGAGELSNQPQHF. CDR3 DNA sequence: TGTGCCAGCGGAGCAGGGGAGTTGAGCAATCAGCCCCAGCATTTT. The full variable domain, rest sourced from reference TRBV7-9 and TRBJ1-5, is DTGVSQNPRHKITKRGQNVTFRCDPISEHNRLYWYRQTLGQGPEFLTYFQNEAQLEKSRLLSDRFSAERPKGSFSTLEIQRTEQGDSAMYLCASGAGELSNQPQHFGDGTRLSIL.

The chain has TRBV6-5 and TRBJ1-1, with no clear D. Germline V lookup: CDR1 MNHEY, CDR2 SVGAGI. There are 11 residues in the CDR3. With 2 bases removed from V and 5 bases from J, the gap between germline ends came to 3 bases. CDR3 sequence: CASSYLTEAFF. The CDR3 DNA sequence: TGTGCCAGCAGTTACCTGACTGAAGCTTTCTTT.